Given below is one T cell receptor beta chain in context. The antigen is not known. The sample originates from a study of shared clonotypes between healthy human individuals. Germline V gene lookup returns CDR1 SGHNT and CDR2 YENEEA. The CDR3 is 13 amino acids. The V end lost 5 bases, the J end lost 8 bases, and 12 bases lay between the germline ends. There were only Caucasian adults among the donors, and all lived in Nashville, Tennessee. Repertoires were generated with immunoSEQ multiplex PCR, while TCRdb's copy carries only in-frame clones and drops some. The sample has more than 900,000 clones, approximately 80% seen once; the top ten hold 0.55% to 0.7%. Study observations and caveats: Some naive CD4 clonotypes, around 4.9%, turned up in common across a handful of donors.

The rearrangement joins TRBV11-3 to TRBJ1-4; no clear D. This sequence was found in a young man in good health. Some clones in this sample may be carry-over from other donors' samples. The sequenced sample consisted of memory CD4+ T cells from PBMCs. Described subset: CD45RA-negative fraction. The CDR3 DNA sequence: TGTGCCAGCAGCCCGGGCCCGGGGGAAAAACTGTTTTTT. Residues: CASSPGPGEKLFF.